This T cell receptor (beta chain) was sequenced during a study of regulatory T cells in long-lasting Graves disease. Library construction for TCR beta used iRepertoire HTBI primers and Arm-PCR of CDR3 regions. A single record per CDR3 protein comes from TCRdb applying MiXCR to the multiplex PCR reads. The repertoire holds over 350,000 distinct CDR3 sequences, with around 13% as singletons. Indicated time point: newly diagnosed GD, antithyroid drugs for less than 3 months. Following extraction of RNA from PBMCs, that RNA was used to make the TCR library. This CDR3 spans 15 amino acids. Trimming left V 6 bases short and J 8 bases short, with 22 bases between. This clonotype was found a few times. These records were also assigned to another study, of T cells in Graves' hyperthyroidism and ophthalmopathy. This second study notes: Orbital computed tomography and thyroid ultrasound, together with serum TRAb and thyroxine and clinical symptoms, were used for diagnoses. Most thyroid clonotypes expanded above 0.001 were also detected in blood.

The TCR sequence derives from a woman aged 50 to 60 with Graves disease. The V call is TRBV12-3 or TRBV12-4, the J call TRBJ2-5; D remains unclear. The sample consisted of peripheral blood mononuclear cells (PBMCs), taken at new diagnosis, from a patient treated with antithyroid drugs. The CDR3 loop is CASRGFDSTKNTQYF. The CDR3 DNA reads as TGTGCCAGCAGGGGTTTCGACTCCACCAAGAACACCCAGTACTTC.